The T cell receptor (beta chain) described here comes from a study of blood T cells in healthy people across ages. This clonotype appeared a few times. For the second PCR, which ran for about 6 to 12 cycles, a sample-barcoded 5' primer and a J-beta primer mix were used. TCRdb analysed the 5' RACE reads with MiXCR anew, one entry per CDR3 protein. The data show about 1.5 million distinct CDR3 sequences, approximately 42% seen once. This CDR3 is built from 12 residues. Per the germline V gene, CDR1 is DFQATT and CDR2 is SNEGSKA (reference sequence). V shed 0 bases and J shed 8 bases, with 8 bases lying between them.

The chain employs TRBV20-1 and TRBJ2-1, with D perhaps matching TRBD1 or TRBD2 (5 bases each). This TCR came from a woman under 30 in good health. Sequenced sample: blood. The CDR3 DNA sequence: TGCAGTGCTAGAGATCGGGGACATGAGCAGTTCTTC. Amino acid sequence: CSARDRGHEQFF.